These T cell receptor beta chains were read from a single sample in a study of cytomegalovirus exposure and HLA in healthy donors. Measured with immunoSEQ multiplex PCR; TCRdb has only the in-frame clones, and not every one. The sample holds around 90,000 clones, roughly 63% seen once. The sample comprised PBMCs. Receptors were obtained from a boy aged 10-17 years in good health and CMV-seropositive. Each CDR3 is given with its conserved first and last residue. Each record gives: V gene, clone size, J gene, D gene, CDR3 protein, CDR3 DNA. D genes are given only for firm matches. A row's size may be missing; if present it is once, few, many or a size class.

V: TRBV4-1
size: NA
J: TRBJ1-6
D: NA
CDR3: CASSQGGGNSPLHF
DNA: TGCGCCAGCAGCCAAGGGGGGGGGAATTCACCCCTCCACTTT

V: TRBV23-1
size: NA
J: TRBJ2-3
D: NA
CDR3: CASAGGFREWLDTQYF
DNA: TGCGCCTCAGCGGGCGGGTTCCGGGAGTGGTTAGATACGCAGTATTTT

V: TRBV27
size: few
J: TRBJ2-7
D: NA
CDR3: CASRHSRNLYEQYF
DNA: TGTGCCAGCAGACACTCCAGGAACCTCTACGAGCAGTACTTC

V: TRBV5-4
size: NA
J: TRBJ2-7
D: TRBD2
CDR3: CASSSPASGASYEQYF
DNA: TGTGCCAGCAGCTCCCCGGCGAGCGGGGCTTCCTACGAGCAGTACTTC

V: TRBV7-2
size: NA
J: TRBJ2-1
D: TRBD1
CDR3: CASGVDRGAYNEQFF
DNA: TGTGCCAGCGGCGTCGACAGGGGGGCCTACAATGAGCAGTTCTTC

V: TRBV6-5
size: few
J: TRBJ2-1
D: TRBD1
CDR3: CASSTDRGSLHEQFF
DNA: TGTGCCAGCAGTACAGACAGGGGAAGCCTTCATGAGCAGTTCTTC

V: TRBV15
size: few
J: TRBJ1-5
D: NA
CDR3: CATSTRSGNQPQHF
DNA: TGTGCCACCAGCACGAGGTCGGGGAATCAGCCCCAGCATTTT

V: TRBV27
size: few
J: TRBJ1-2
D: NA
CDR3: CASSPQGFGYGYTF
DNA: TGTGCCAGCAGTCCACAGGGATTTGGCTATGGCTACACCTTC

V: TRBV6-5
size: NA
J: TRBJ1-2
D: TRBD1
CDR3: CASSPDRGDGYTF
DNA: TGTGCCAGCAGCCCCGACAGGGGGGATGGCTACACCTTC

V: TRBV16
size: once
J: TRBJ2-3
D: NA
CDR3: CASSPRWDSSTDTQYF
DNA: TGTGCCAGCAGCCCCCGGTGGGACTCTAGCACAGATACGCAGTATTTT

V: TRBV6-5
size: NA
J: TRBJ2-7
D: NA
CDR3: CASSLAGGSYEQYF
DNA: TGTGCCAGCAGTCTGGCAGGGGGGTCCTACGAGCAGTACTTC

V: TRBV23-1
size: NA
J: TRBJ1-4
D: TRBD1
CDR3: CASSQSLSEDRGRDKKLFF
DNA: TGCGCCAGCAGTCAATCTCTATCGGAGGACAGGGGCCGAGATAAAAAACTGTTTTTT

V: TRBV18
size: NA
J: TRBJ1-3
D: NA
CDR3: CASSAGPSSGNTIYF
DNA: TGTGCCAGCTCGGCGGGTCCAAGCTCTGGAAACACCATATATTTT

V: TRBV5-4
size: NA
J: TRBJ2-7
D: TRBD2
CDR3: CASSPQTGGPYEQYF
DNA: TGTGCCAGCAGCCCTCAGACGGGGGGACCCTACGAGCAGTACTTC

V: TRBV29-1
size: NA
J: TRBJ1-5
D: NA
CDR3: CSFKQGSNQPQNF
DNA: TGCAGCTTTAAACAGGGTAGCAATCAGCCCCAGAATTTT

V: TRBV30
size: once
J: TRBJ2-1
D: NA
CDR3: CAWSVIFYEQFF
DNA: TGTGCCTGGAGTGTTATTTTCTATGAGCAGTTCTTC

V: TRBV6-1
size: few
J: TRBJ1-5
D: NA
CDR3: CASSEAGQHGQPQHF
DNA: TGTGCCAGCAGTGAAGCCGGACAGCACGGTCAGCCCCAGCATTTT

V: TRBV6-5
size: NA
J: TRBJ1-2
D: NA
CDR3: CASSRSGRGYGYTF
DNA: TGTGCCAGCAGTCGCTCGGGACGGGGGTATGGCTACACCTTC

V: TRBV6-6
size: NA
J: TRBJ1-5
D: NA
CDR3: CASSILGLNSNQPQHF
DNA: TGTGCCAGCAGCATACTGGGCCTGAATAGCAATCAGCCCCAGCATTTT

V: TRBV14
size: few
J: TRBJ2-7
D: NA
CDR3: CASSTLGGGGIYEQYF
DNA: TGTGCCAGCAGCACCCTGGGAGGGGGAGGAATCTACGAGCAGTACTTC

V: TRBV5-6
size: NA
J: TRBJ1-6
D: TRBD1
CDR3: CASSLGPTGDNSPLHF
DNA: TGTGCCAGCAGCTTGGGCCCGACAGGGGATAATTCACCCCTCCACTTT

V: TRBV7-2
size: NA
J: TRBJ2-2
D: NA
CDR3: CASSYSRPGGTGELFF
DNA: TGTGCCAGCAGCTACTCAAGACCAGGAGGCACCGGGGAGCTGTTTTTT

V: TRBV7-2
size: once
J: TRBJ1-5
D: NA
CDR3: CASSGFLQPQHF
DNA: TGTGCCAGCAGCGGCTTTCTCCAGCCCCAGCATTTT